This T cell receptor beta chain was recovered during a study of blood T cell repertoires in COVID-19. Produced via immunoSEQ multiplex PCR; TCRdb's table is partial and in-frame only. This repertoire shows 170,000 or so clones, 80% to 90% found once; its top ten account for roughly 0.85%. This clone was recorded a few times. CDR3 length: 15 amino acids. The ends lost 1 base at V and 5 bases at J; junction bases unmatched: 3. Germline CDR1 and CDR2: SGHTA and FQGNSA. The rearrangement uses TRBV7-2 and TRBJ2-5, with 11 bases identical to TRBD2. The specimen sequenced was peripheral blood. This receptor was identified in a woman aged 18-29 years who had recovered from COVID-19. The CDR3: CASSLGASGGETQYF. CDR3 nucleotides: TGTGCCAGCAGCTTAGGGGCTAGCGGGGGGGAGACCCAGTACTTC.